This T cell receptor (beta chain) came from a study of molecular identifiers for immune sequencing clone quantification. With listed TCR primers and previously described methods, bulk TCR libraries were prepared. TCRdb reprocessed the PCR reads with MiXCR, giving one entry per CDR3 protein. The table lists approximately 550,000 distinct CDR3 sequences, around 25% of them singletons. Overall study findings and caveats: Clones that had above 20 RNA copies took up over 98% of effector molecules but under 1% in naive cells. Investigators reportedly could detect spiked Jurkat TCR RNA from one cell among one million naive cells.

Details on this clonotype: Antigen: not known.

Looked up from germline, CDR1 is SQVTM and CDR2 is ANQGSEA. The CDR3 sequence is 13 residues long. Trimming took off 3 bases at V and 7 bases at J, with 15 bases between the two ends. The TCR was taken from a human donor in good health. Some libraries in this study had Jurkat cell RNA spiked in. The V gene is TRBV29-1, the J gene TRBJ1-2; a possible D gene is TRBD1 (5 bases). The material sequenced was naive CD8+ T cells from blood, with Jurkat cell RNA spiked in. Specified subset: FACS-sorted CD8+CD4-CCR7+CD45RA+ naive T cells. CDR3 nucleotides: TGCAGCGTTGACCCGACAGTCATTTGTGGCTACACCTTC. Its translation: CSVDPTVICGYTF.